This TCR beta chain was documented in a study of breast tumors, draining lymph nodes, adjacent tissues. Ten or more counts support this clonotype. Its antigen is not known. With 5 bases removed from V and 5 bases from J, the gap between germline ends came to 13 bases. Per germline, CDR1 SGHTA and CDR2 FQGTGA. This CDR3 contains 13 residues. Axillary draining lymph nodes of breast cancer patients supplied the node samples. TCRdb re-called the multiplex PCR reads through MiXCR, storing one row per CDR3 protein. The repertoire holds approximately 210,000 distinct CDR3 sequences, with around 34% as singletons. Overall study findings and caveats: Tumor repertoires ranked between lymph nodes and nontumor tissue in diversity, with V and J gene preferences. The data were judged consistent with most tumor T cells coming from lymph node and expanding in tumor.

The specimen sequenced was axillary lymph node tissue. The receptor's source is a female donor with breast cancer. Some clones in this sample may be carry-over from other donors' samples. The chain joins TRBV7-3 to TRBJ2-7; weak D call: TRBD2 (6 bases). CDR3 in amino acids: CASSLGRGDEQYF. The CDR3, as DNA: TGTGCCAGCAGCCTTGGACGCGGGGACGAGCAGTACTTC. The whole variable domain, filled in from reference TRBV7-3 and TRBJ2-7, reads GAGVSQTPSNKVTEKGKYVELRCDPISGHTALYWYRQSLGQGPEFLIYFQGTGAADDSGLPNDRFFAVRPEGSVSTLKIQRTERGDSAVYLCASSLGRGDEQYFGPGTRLTVT.